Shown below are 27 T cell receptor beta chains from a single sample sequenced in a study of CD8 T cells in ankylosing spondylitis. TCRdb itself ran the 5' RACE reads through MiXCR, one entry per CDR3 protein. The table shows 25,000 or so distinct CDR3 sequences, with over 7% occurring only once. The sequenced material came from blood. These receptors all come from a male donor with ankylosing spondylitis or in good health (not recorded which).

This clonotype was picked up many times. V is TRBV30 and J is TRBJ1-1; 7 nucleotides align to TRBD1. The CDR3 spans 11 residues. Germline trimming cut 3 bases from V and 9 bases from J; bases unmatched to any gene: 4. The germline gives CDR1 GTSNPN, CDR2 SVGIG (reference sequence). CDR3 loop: CAWSGTEKAFF. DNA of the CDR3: TGTGCCTGGAGCGGGACAGAGAAAGCTTTCTTT.

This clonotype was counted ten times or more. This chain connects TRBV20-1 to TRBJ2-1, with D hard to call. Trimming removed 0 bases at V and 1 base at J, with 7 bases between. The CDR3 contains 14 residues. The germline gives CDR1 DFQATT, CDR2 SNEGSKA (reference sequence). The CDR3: CSARDELSYNEQFF. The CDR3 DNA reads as TGCAGTGCTAGAGATGAGCTATCCTACAATGAGCAGTTCTTC.

The CDR3 is CASSVSGSTDTQYF. CDR3 sequence (DNA): TGTGCCAGCAGTGTGAGCGGGAGTACAGATACGCAGTATTTT. The chain has TRBV6-5 and TRBJ2-3, with 8 bases fitting TRBD2. Germline CDR1 is MNHEY and CDR2 is SVGAGI. Trimming cost V 5 bases and J 3 bases; bases outside gene matches: 4. This CDR3 region has 14 residues.

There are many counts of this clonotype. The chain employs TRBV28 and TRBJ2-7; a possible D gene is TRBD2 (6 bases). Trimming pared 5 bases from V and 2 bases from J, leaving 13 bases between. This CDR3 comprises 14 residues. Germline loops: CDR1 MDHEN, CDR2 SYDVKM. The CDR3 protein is CASSPGREPYEQYF. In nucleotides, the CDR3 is TGTGCCAGCAGTCCCGGGCGGGAACCCTACGAGCAGTACTTC. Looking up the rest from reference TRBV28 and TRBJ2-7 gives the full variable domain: DVKVTQSSRYLVKRTGEKVFLECVQDMDHENMFWYRQDPGLGLRLIYFSYDVKMKEKGDIPEGYSVSREKKERFSLILESASTNQTSMYLCASSPGREPYEQYFGPGTRLTVT.

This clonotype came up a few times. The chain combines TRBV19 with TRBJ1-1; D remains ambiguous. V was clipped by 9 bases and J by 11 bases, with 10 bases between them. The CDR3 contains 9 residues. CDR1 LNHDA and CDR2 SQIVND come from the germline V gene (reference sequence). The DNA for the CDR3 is TGTGCCAGCTCCCCCGGGGCTTTCTTT. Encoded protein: CASSPGAFF. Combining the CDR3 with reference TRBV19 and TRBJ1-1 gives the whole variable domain DGGITQSPKYLFRKEGQNVTLSCEQNLNHDAMYWYRQDPGQGLRLIYYSQIVNDFQKGDIAEGYSVSREKKESFPLTVTSAQKNPTAFYLCASSPGAFFGQGTRLTVV.

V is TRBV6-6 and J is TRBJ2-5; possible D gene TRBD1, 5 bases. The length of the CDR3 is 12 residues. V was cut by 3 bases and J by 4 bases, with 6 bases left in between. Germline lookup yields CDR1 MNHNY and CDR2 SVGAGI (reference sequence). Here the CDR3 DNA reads TGTGCCAGCAGTTATGGGGCAGAGACCCAGTACTTC. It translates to CASSYGAETQYF.

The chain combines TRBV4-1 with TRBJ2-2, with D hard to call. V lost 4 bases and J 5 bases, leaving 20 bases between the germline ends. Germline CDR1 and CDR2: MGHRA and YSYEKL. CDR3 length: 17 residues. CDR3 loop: CASSPRASDFRTGELFF. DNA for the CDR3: TGCGCCAGCAGCCCCCGGGCGTCCGACTTCAGGACCGGGGAGCTGTTTTTT.

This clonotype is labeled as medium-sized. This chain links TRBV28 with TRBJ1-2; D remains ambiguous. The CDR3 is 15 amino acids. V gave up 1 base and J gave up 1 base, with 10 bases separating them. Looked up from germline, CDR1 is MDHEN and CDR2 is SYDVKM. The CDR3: CASSLFQELNYGYTF. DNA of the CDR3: TGTGCCAGCAGTTTATTCCAGGAGCTTAACTATGGCTACACCTTC.

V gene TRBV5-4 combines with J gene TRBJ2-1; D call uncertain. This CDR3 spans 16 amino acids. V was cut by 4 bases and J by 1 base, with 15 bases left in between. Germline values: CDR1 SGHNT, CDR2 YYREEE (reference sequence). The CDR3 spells CASSPPGGESYNEQFF. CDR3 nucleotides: TGTGCCAGCAGCCCGCCGGGCGGTGAGTCCTACAATGAGCAGTTCTTC.

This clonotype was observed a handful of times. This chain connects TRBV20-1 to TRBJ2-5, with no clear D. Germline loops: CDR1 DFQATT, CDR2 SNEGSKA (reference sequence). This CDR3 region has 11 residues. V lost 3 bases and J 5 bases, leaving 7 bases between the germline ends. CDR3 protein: CSASIGETQYF. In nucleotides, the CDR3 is TGCAGTGCTAGTATAGGCGAGACCCAGTACTTC.

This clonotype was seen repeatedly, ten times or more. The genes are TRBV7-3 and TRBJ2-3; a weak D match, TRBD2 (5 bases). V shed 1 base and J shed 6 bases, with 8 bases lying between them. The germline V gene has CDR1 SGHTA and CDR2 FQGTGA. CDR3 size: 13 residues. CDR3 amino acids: CASSLREKDTQYF. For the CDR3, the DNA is TGTGCCAGCAGCTTAAGGGAGAAGGATACGCAGTATTTT.

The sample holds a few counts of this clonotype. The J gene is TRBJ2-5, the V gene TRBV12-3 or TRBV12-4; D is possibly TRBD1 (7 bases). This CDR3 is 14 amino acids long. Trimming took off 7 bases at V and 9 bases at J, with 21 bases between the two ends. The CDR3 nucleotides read TGTGCCAGCAAAGTCGGGACAGCCAGGGGGGCCCAGTACTTC. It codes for CASKVGTARGAQYF.

The CDR3 spells CSARQSGTDTQYF. CDR3 in DNA: TGCAGTGCTAGACAATCAGGGACAGATACGCAGTATTTT. The rearrangement uses TRBV20-1 and TRBJ2-3; D may be TRBD1 (5 bases). The ends were cut back, 2 bases at V and 3 bases at J, with 9 bases in the middle. The CDR3 consists of 13 residues. The germline V gene has CDR1 DFQATT and CDR2 SNEGSKA (reference sequence).

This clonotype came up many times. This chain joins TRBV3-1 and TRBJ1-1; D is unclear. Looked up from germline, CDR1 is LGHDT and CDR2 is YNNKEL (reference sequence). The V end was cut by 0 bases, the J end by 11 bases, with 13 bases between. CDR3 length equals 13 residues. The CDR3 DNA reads TGTGCCAGCAGCCAAGATTTAGGGTCTAGGGCTTTCTTT. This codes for CASSQDLGSRAFF.

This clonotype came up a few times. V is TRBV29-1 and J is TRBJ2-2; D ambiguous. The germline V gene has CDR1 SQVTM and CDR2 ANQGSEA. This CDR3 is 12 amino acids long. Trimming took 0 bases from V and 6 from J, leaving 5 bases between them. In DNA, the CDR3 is TGCAGCGTTGAAGAGGTGGCCGGGGAGCTGTTTTTT. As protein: CSVEEVAGELFF.

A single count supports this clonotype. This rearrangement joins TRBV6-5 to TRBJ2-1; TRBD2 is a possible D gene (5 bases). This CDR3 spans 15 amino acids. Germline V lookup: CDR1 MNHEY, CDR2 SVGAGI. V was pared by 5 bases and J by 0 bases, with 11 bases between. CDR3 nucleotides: TGTGCCAGCAGTCCGACTATTAGCTCCTACAATGAGCAGTTCTTC. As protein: CASSPTISSYNEQFF.

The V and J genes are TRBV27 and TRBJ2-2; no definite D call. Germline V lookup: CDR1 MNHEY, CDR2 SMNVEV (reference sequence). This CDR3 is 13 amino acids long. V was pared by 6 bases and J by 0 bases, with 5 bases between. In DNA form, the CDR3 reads TGTGCCAGCAGCGCAGCGAACACCGGGGAGCTGTTTTTT. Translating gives CASSAANTGELFF.

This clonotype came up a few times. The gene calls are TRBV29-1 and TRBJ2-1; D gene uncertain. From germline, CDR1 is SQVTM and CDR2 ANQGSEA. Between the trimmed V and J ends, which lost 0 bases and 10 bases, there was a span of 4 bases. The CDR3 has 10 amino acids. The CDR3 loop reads CSVEDYEQFF. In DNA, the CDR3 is TGCAGCGTTGAAGACTACGAGCAGTTCTTC.

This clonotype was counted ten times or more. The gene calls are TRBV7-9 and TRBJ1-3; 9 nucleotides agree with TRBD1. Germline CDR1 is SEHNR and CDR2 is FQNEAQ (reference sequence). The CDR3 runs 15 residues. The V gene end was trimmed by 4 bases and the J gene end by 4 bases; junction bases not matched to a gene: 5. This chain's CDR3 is CASSYGTGFGNTIYF. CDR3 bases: TGTGCCAGCAGCTACGGGACAGGGTTCGGAAACACCATATATTTT.

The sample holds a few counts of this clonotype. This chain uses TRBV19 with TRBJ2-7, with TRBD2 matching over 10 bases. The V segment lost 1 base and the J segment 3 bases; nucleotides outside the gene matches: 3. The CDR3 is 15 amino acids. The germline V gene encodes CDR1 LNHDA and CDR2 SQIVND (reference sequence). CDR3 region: CASSIGASGSYEQYF. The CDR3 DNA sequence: TGTGCCAGTAGTATAGGAGCTAGCGGGAGCTACGAGCAGTACTTC. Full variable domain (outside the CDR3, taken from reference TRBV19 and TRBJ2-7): DGGITQSPKYLFRKEGQNVTLSCEQNLNHDAMYWYRQDPGQGLRLIYYSQIVNDFQKGDIAEGYSVSREKKESFPLTVTSAQKNPTAFYLCASSIGASGSYEQYFGPGTRLTVT.

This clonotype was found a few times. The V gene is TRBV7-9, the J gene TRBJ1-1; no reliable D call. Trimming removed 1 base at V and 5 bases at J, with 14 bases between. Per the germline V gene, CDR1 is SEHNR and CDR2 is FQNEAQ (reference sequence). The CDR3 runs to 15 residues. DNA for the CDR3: TGTGCCAGCAGCTTAGGTAGTCCCCTGGGGACTGAAGCTTTCTTT. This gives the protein CASSLGSPLGTEAFF.

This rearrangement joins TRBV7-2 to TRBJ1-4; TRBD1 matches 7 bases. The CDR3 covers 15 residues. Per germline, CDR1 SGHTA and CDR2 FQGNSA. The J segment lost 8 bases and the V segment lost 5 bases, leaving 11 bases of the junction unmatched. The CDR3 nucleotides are TGTGCCAGCAGCGCGCAGACAGGGCCTTTCGAAAAACTGTTTTTT. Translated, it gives CASSAQTGPFEKLFF.

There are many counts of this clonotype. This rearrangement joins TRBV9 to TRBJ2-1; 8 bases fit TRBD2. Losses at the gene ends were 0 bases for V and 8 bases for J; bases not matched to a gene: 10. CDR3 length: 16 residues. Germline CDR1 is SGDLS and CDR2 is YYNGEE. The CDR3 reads CASSVDPVGRADEQFF. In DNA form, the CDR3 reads TGTGCCAGCAGCGTAGATCCTGTCGGGAGGGCTGATGAGCAGTTCTTC.

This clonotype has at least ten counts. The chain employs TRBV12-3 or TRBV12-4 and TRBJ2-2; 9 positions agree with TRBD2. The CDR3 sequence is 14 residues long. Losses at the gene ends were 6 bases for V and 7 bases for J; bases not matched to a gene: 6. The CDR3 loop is CASRTSGENGELFF. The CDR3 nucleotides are TGTGCCAGCAGGACTAGCGGAGAAAACGGGGAGCTGTTTTTT.

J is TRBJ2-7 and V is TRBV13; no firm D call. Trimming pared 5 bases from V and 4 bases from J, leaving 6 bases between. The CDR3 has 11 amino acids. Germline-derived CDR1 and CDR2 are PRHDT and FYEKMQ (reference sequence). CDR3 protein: CASSGDYEQYV. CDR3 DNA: TGTGCCAGCAGCGGGGATTACGAGCAGTACGTC.

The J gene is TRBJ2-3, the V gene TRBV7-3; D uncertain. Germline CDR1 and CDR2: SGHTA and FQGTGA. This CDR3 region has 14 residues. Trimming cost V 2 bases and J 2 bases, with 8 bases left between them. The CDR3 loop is CASSLAATTDTQYF. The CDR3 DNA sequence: TGTGCCAGCAGCTTAGCGGCAACCACAGATACGCAGTATTTT.

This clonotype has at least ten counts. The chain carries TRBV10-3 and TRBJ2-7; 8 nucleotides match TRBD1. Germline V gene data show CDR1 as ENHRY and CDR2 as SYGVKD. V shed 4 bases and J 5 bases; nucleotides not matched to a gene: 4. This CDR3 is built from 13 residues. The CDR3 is CAISVTGDHEQYV. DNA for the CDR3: TGTGCCATCAGTGTGACAGGGGACCACGAGCAGTACGTC.